Below, 18 T cell receptor beta chains from the same sample are listed, as sequenced in a study of control samples from healthy donors and cancer patients. Profiling relied on immunoSEQ multiplex PCR, and the TCRdb table lists in-frame clones only, not all of them. The sample includes roughly 130,000 clones, 75% to 95% of them seen just once. Input material: blood. These receptors were taken from a man aged 18 to 30 in good health.

V and J are TRBV5-6 and TRBJ2-3; D unclear. The CDR3 has 12 residues. Trimming pared 4 bases from V and 4 bases from J, leaving 7 bases between. Germline CDR1 reads SGHDT; CDR2 reads YYEEEE. CDR3 DNA sequence: TGTGCCAGCAGCCGCACGGCAGATACGCAGTATTTT. It specifies CASSRTADTQYF.

V usage is TRBV27 and J usage is TRBJ1-4, with TRBD1 as a possible D gene (5 bases). Germline V lookup: CDR1 MNHEY, CDR2 SMNVEV (reference sequence). The CDR3 length is 16 residues. V gave up 6 bases and J gave up 0 bases, with 14 bases separating them. The CDR3 nucleotides are TGTGCCAGCAGGAGGGGAGGGTTCACAACTAATGAAAAACTGTTTTTT. Protein product: CASRRGGFTTNEKLFF.

This chain joins TRBV9 and TRBJ2-3; no clear D gene. Trimming left V 0 bases short and J 1 base short, with 6 bases between. Germline values: CDR1 SGDLS, CDR2 YYNGEE. CDR3 length: 14 residues. For the CDR3, the DNA is TGTGCCAGCAGCGTAGAAAGTCGCACAGATACGCAGTATTTT. Residues: CASSVESRTDTQYF.

The V and J genes are TRBV12-5 and TRBJ2-1; 7 bases match TRBD2. The germline CDR1 and CDR2 sequences are LGHNT and FRNRAP. The CDR3 spans 18 residues. After removal of 1 base from V and 0 bases from J, the junction contained 9 bases not matched to a gene. The CDR3 coding sequence is TGTGCTAGTGGTTTGGCTATCCTAGCGGAGAGCTCCTACAATGAGCAGTTCTTC. It codes for CASGLAILAESSYNEQFF.

The chain employs TRBV5-5 and TRBJ1-1; maybe TRBD1 (5 bases). Trimming removed 1 base at V and 3 bases at J, with 10 bases between. The CDR3 covers 14 residues. CDR1 SGHKS and CDR2 YYEKEE come from the germline V gene (reference sequence). The CDR3 loop reads CASSLRVQDTEAFF. CDR3 coding DNA: TGTGCCAGCAGCTTGAGGGTACAGGACACTGAAGCTTTCTTT.

The J gene is TRBJ1-3, the V gene TRBV4-2; D may be TRBD1 (6 bases). The CDR3 totals 15 residues. Trimming took off 6 bases at V and 0 bases at J, with 12 bases between the two ends. In germline, CDR1 is LGHNA, CDR2 YNFKEQ. CDR3 residues: CASSPKGDSGNTIYF. The CDR3 coding sequence is TGTGCCAGCAGTCCAAAGGGGGACTCTGGAAACACCATATATTTT.

The V and J genes are TRBV5-4 and TRBJ1-6; D might be TRBD1 (6 bases). This CDR3 is 15 amino acids long. The germline V gene encodes CDR1 SGHNT and CDR2 YYREEE (reference sequence). V gave up 2 bases and J gave up 7 bases, with 13 bases separating them. CDR3 in DNA: TGTGCCAGCAGCTTAGCCGGGGGGCAAAATTCACCCCTCCACTTT. Translation: CASSLAGGQNSPLHF.

The chain has TRBV25-1 and TRBJ1-2; 11 bases match TRBD1. V trimming: 6 bases; J trimming: 4 bases; junction bases outside the gene matches: 4. Germline lookup yields CDR1 MGHDK and CDR2 SYGVNS. CDR3 length: 14 amino acids. The CDR3 sequence is CASRGDRGTYGYTF. The CDR3 region has the DNA TGTGCCAGCAGGGGGGACAGGGGGACCTATGGCTACACCTTC.

This clone came up a few times. This chain uses TRBV27 with TRBJ2-5, with unresolved D. The CDR3 sequence is 13 residues long. Deletions cut 3 bases from V and 3 bases from J, with 8 bases between. Germline V lookup: CDR1 MNHEY, CDR2 SMNVEV (reference sequence). For the CDR3, the DNA is TGTGCCAGCAGTTTTGGGGTGGAAGAGACCCAGTACTTC. As protein: CASSFGVEETQYF.

CDR3 amino acids: CASDSSGANVLTF. The CDR3 DNA reads TGTGCCAGCGACAGCTCTGGGGCCAACGTCCTGACTTTC. The chain is built from TRBV19 and TRBJ2-6; the D gene is possibly TRBD1 (5 bases). V lost 9 bases, J lost 0 bases, and 6 bases lay in between. The germline V gene has CDR1 LNHDA and CDR2 SQIVND (reference sequence). The CDR3 is 13 residues long.

The chain is built from TRBV6-5 and TRBJ2-7, with unresolved D. CDR3 size: 11 residues. Germline V gene sequence: CDR1 MNHEY, CDR2 SVGAGI. V shed 6 bases and J shed 12 bases, with 15 bases lying between them. CDR3 DNA sequence: TGTGCCAGCAGATCGGACGGGTTGTCGTACTTC. As protein: CASRSDGLSYF.

The chain couples TRBV29-1 to TRBJ2-5; 8 nucleotides line up with TRBD2. V lost 1 base and J lost 5; bases outside the gene matches: 6. CDR3 length equals 14 residues. CDR1 and CDR2 (germline): SQVTM, ANQGSEA. CDR3 sequence (DNA): TGCAGCGTTGAAGGGCTACGGGAGGGGGAGACCCAGTACTTC. It translates to CSVEGLREGETQYF.

The rearrangement links TRBV7-2 to TRBJ2-7; 7 bases are a match to TRBD1. The V gene end was trimmed by 3 bases and the J gene end by 2 bases; junction bases not matched to a gene: 4. Germline CDR1 is SGHTA and CDR2 is FQGNSA. The CDR3 spans 14 residues. Here the CDR3 reads CASSLKGATYEQYF. The CDR3 DNA follows: TGTGCCAGCAGCTTGAAGGGGGCGACCTACGAGCAGTACTTC.

CDR3 DNA: TGTGCCAGCAGTGAAGCGCAGTGGGTCTGGGAGCCCCAGCATTTT. This sequence encodes CASSEAQWVWEPQHF. The J gene is TRBJ1-5, the V gene TRBV6-1; no clear D gene. Germline loops: CDR1 MNHNS, CDR2 SASEGT. The V end lost 0 bases, the J end lost 8 bases, and 14 bases lay between the germline ends. This CDR3 contains 15 residues.

V gene TRBV18 combines with J gene TRBJ1-1; 7 nucleotides line up with TRBD1. V lost 6 bases to trimming and J lost 4 bases; unmatched junction nucleotides: 8. CDR1 and CDR2 (germline): KGHSH, LQKENI. This CDR3 spans 14 amino acids. The CDR3 DNA follows: TGTGCCAGCTCGTCAAAACAGGGGTTCACTGAAGCTTTCTTT. This gives the protein CASSSKQGFTEAFF.

Here the CDR3 DNA reads TGTGCCAGCAGCTTAGTGGGGGGTAACGAGCAGTACTTC. It encodes CASSLVGGNEQYF. The J gene is TRBJ2-7, the V gene TRBV11-2; D may be TRBD2 (6 bases). Trimming pared 1 base from V and 5 bases from J, leaving 9 bases between. CDR3 size: 13 residues. The V gene's germline CDR1 is SGHAT and CDR2 FQNNGV.

The chain has TRBV3-1 (or the pseudogene TRBV3-2) and TRBJ2-5; 7 bases line up with TRBD1. CDR3 length equals 15 residues. V lost 0 bases to trimming and J lost 2 bases; unmatched junction nucleotides: 3. Germline loops: CDR1 LGHDT, CDR2 YNNKEL (reference sequence). CDR3 sequence: CASSQDLGQQETQYF. The CDR3 DNA sequence: TGTGCCAGCAGCCAAGATCTGGGACAGCAAGAGACCCAGTACTTC.

The chain is built from TRBV10-3 and TRBJ1-2; weak D call: TRBD1 (5 bases). CDR3 length: 14 residues. V was clipped by 7 bases and J by 2 bases, with 14 bases between them. The germline V gene has CDR1 ENHRY and CDR2 SYGVKD. CDR3 coding DNA: TGTGCCATCACTGAACGTCCAGGGAACTATGGCTACACCTTC. Translation: CAITERPGNYGYTF.